This T cell receptor beta chain was sequenced in a study of blood T cell repertoires in COVID-19. Study-wide background: Both acute and convalescent COVID-19 samples were obtained from the United States, Italy and Spain. The cDNA or gDNA used as material had been derived from T cells, B-cell-depleted T cells, or PBMCs.

Authors' data handling: Researchers report that nucleated cell counts were estimated from reference gene primer amplification. Generated by immunoSEQ multiplex PCR, the TCRdb table keeps only in-frame clones and is missing some. V and J calls and clone size are copied from that table; D and trimming were computed from the DNA. Of approximately 71,000 clones in the sample, approximately 79% were seen once. The TCR sequence derives from a man between 60 and 70 years old with active or convalescent COVID-19. Sequenced input: peripheral blood.

CDR3 sequence: CASSQGLSATNEKLFF. The CDR3 DNA sequence: TGCGCCAGCAGCCAAGGTCTCAGCGCAACTAATGAAAAACTGTTTTTT. The rearrangement joins TRBV4-3 to TRBJ1-4, with D unclear. Per germline, CDR1 LGHNA and CDR2 YSLEER. The CDR3 totals 16 residues. V gave up 1 base and J gave up 0 bases, with 9 bases separating them.